Each of the 24 T cell receptor beta chains below was sequenced from the same sample in a study of T cells in Graves' hyperthyroidism and ophthalmopathy (dated by TCRdb to the late 2010s). Libraries were made using multiplex PCR. The sequencer listed for this sample is Illumina HiSeq 2000. Amplification of TCR beta CDR3 regions was carried out from RNA transcripts. The first round of RT-PCR for the TCR CDR3 was performed with the HTBI primer set and the Qiagen OneStep RT-PCR kit. In-frame beta chains were kept once TCRdb had trimmed the public reads at Q25 with fastp and called clones with MiXCR. Entries that share a CDR3 protein sequence are merged under the most common genes and DNA. This sample has around 490,000 distinct CDR3 sequences in its table, and just under 20% of those were observed once. The top ten clones comprise about 45% of the sample. Sample: blood. The source is a middle-aged man with Graves' ophthalmopathy.

This chain uses TRBV12-3 or TRBV12-4 with TRBJ1-2; TRBD1 is a possible D gene (5 bases). The CDR3 is made up of 17 amino acids. V was cut by 6 bases and J by 2 bases, with 22 bases left in between. CDR3 nucleotides: TGTGCCAGCAGGGGAACAGGCATGAGGCAGGCCAACTATGGCTACACCTTC. The encoded protein is CASRGTGMRQANYGYTF.

This clonotype has only a few counts. J is TRBJ2-1 and V is TRBV2; perhaps TRBD2 as D (5 bases). In germline, CDR1 is SNHLY, CDR2 FYNNEI. The CDR3 length is 13 residues. Trimming removed 4 bases at V and 6 bases at J, with 10 bases between. CDR3 region: CASSGETFNEQFF. Here the CDR3 DNA reads TGTGCCAGCAGTGGGGAGACCTTCAATGAGCAGTTCTTC.

On this clonotype itself: An end of the junction does not agree with germline; a read error may underlie this. The chain combines TRBV18 with TRBJ2-2; either TRBD1 or TRBD2 may supply D (5 bases each). The CDR3 totals 17 residues. CDR1 and CDR2 from the germline V gene are KGHSH and LQKENI. DNA of the CDR3: TGTGCCAGCCCACCACCGTCCTCAAACGGGGCAGCCGGGGAGCTGTTTTTT. This codes for CASPPPSSNGAAGELFF.

The rearrangement joins TRBV18 to TRBJ2-4; the D call may be TRBD1 or TRBD2 (5 bases each). V lost 8 bases to trimming and J lost 1 base, with 15 bases between them. There are 15 residues in the CDR3. CDR1 and CDR2 (germline): KGHSH, LQKENI. DNA of the CDR3: TGTGCCAGCCAATCAATAGGGGAGGCCAAAAACATTCAGTACTTC. Its protein is CASQSIGEAKNIQYF.

This clonotype was picked up a small number of times. The chain recombines TRBV4-3 with TRBJ2-7, with 9 bases aligning to TRBD2. The CDR3 is 18 residues long. The V and J ends lost 4 bases and 2 bases, in that order; junction bases with no gene match: 15. Per germline, CDR1 LGHNA and CDR2 YSLEER. CDR3 bases: TGCGCCAGCAGCCCTGGCGGGTTAGCGGGAGACGCCGCCTACGAGCAGTACTTC. Translated, it gives CASSPGGLAGDAAYEQYF.

This clonotype was counted a few times. In DNA form, the CDR3 reads TGTGCCAGCAGTTACCACCTTGAAGCTTTCTTT. It encodes CASSYHLEAFF. The genes are TRBV6-5 and TRBJ1-1, with D unclear. There are 11 residues in the CDR3. Trimming left V 2 bases short and J 7 bases short, with 5 bases between. The V gene's germline CDR1 is MNHEY and CDR2 SVGAGI.

The chain links TRBV4-1 to TRBJ2-2; a possible D gene is TRBD2 (7 bases). V shed 4 bases and J shed 8 bases, with 20 bases lying between them. CDR1 is MGHRA and CDR2 is YSYEKL in the germline V gene. The CDR3 is made up of 16 amino acids. The CDR3 region has the DNA TGCGCCAGCAGCCCGCTTAGCGGAGGGGGGGAGGGGGAGCTGTTTTTT. Its translation: CASSPLSGGGEGELFF.

V and J are TRBV4-1 and TRBJ1-1; TRBD1 aligns across 9 bases. The junction had 5 bases not matched to a gene; V was cut back by 3 bases and J by 0 bases. Germline CDR1 reads MGHRA; CDR2 reads YSYEKL. This CDR3 comprises 16 residues. CDR3 coding DNA: TGCGCCAGCAGCCACCCAAGGGACAGGGTGAACACTGAAGCTTTCTTT. Protein: CASSHPRDRVNTEAFF.

This clonotype was found many times. V gene TRBV12-3 or TRBV12-4 combines with J gene TRBJ2-3; 9 bases are shared with TRBD1. V lost 5 bases and J lost 4; bases outside the gene matches: 4. CDR3 length: 14 amino acids. The CDR3 coding sequence is TGTGCCAGCAGTAGGACAGGGGTCGCAGATACGCAGTATTTT. It yields the protein CASSRTGVADTQYF.

The J gene is TRBJ1-5, the V gene TRBV19, with D tentatively TRBD1 (5 bases). This CDR3 region has 17 residues. Germline values: CDR1 LNHDA, CDR2 SQIVND (reference sequence). The V end lost 7 bases, the J end lost 5 bases, and 24 bases lay between the germline ends. The CDR3 region has the DNA TGTGCCAGTAAAAGGCCACACTCCGGGGCGGCCGATCAGCCCCAGCATTTT. This encodes CASKRPHSGAADQPQHF. The full variable domain, completed using reference TRBV19 and TRBJ1-5, is DGGITQSPKYLFRKEGQNVTLSCEQNLNHDAMYWYRQDPGQGLRLIYYSQIVNDFQKGDIAEGYSVSREKKESFPLTVTSAQKNPTAFYLCASKRPHSGAADQPQHFGDGTRLSIL.

The chain recombines TRBV2 with TRBJ1-1; 9 nucleotides agree with TRBD1. Germline V CDR1 and CDR2: SNHLY, FYNNEI. The CDR3 sequence is 11 residues long. J lost 8 bases, V lost 7 bases, and 2 bases had no gene match. Written as DNA, the CDR3 is TGTGCCAGCATTGGGACAGGGGAAGCTTTCTTT. Translated, it gives CASIGTGEAFF.

This chain links TRBV5-1 with TRBJ1-1; D is ambiguous. V was shortened by 4 bases and J by 4 bases, with 11 bases between the two germline ends. CDR3 length equals 13 residues. Germline CDR1 SGHRS, CDR2 YFSETQ. The CDR3 spells CASSTDQGTEAFF. The CDR3 DNA sequence: TGCGCCAGCAGCACGGACCAAGGCACTGAAGCTTTCTTT.

CDR3 sequence (DNA): TGTGCCATCAGTCCGGACAGGGGGCGAGACACCATATATTTT. Residues: CAISPDRGRDTIYF. The J gene is TRBJ1-3, the V gene TRBV10-3; 11 bases line up with TRBD1. Per germline, CDR1 ENHRY and CDR2 SYGVKD. V lost 5 bases and J lost 8; bases outside the gene matches: 5. The CDR3 runs to 14 residues.

This clonotype has ten or more counts. This chain uses TRBV3-1 with TRBJ2-7, with 8 bases that match TRBD2. This CDR3 has 13 amino acids. V shed 3 bases and J 6 bases; nucleotides not matched to a gene: 4. The germline gives CDR1 LGHDT, CDR2 YNNKEL (reference sequence). The chain's CDR3 is CASSHGTRGEQYF. The CDR3 DNA is TGTGCCAGCAGCCACGGGACTAGGGGCGAGCAGTACTTC.

This chain links TRBV29-1 with TRBJ2-7; perhaps TRBD1 as D (5 bases). Trimming stripped 7 bases from V and 6 bases from J, with 13 bases between. Per the germline V gene, CDR1 is SQVTM and CDR2 is ANQGSEA. The CDR3 is 11 amino acids. The CDR3, as DNA: TGCAGCGGGCTAGGGGTGGCCGAGCAGTACTTC. Translating it yields CSGLGVAEQYF.

This clonotype has more than one count but fewer than ten. The V and J genes are TRBV11-2 and TRBJ2-2; D unresolved. CDR1 and CDR2 from the germline V gene are SGHAT and FQNNGV. V lost 4 bases and J 7 bases, leaving 22 bases between the germline ends. The length of the CDR3 is 17 residues. The CDR3 bases are TGTGCCAGCAGCTATGGACCGGAATCCCTGTGGAGCGGGGAGCTGTTTTTT. As protein: CASSYGPESLWSGELFF.

The chain has TRBV2 and TRBJ1-4, with D tentatively TRBD1 (5 bases). There are 13 residues in the CDR3. CDR1 is SNHLY and CDR2 is FYNNEI in the germline V gene. V lost 10 bases to trimming and J lost 7 bases, with 16 bases between them. The CDR3 nucleotides read TGTGCCAACAGAGACGGGGGGTTTGAAAAACTGTTTTTT. Amino acids: CANRDGGFEKLFF.

J is TRBJ1-2 and V is TRBV4-2; D may be TRBD1 (5 bases). The CDR3 loop spans 16 amino acids. In germline, CDR1 is LGHNA, CDR2 YNFKEQ. V shed 0 bases and J shed 4 bases, with 15 bases lying between them. The CDR3 spells CASSQDFRDGVYGYTF. The CDR3 DNA is TGTGCCAGCAGCCAAGACTTCCGGGACGGTGTCTATGGCTACACCTTC.

This clonotype has ten or more counts. V is TRBV27 and J is TRBJ2-7, with D maybe TRBD2 (6 bases). Trimming cost V 5 bases and J 2 bases, with 10 bases left between them. The CDR3 extends over 13 amino acids. Per germline, CDR1 MNHEY and CDR2 SMNVEV (reference sequence). DNA of the CDR3: TGTGCCAGCAGTCTCGGGAGCGCCTACGAGCAGTACTTC. Its translation: CASSLGSAYEQYF.

This clonotype came up many times. The rearrangement joins TRBV2 to TRBJ2-3; TRBD2 aligns across 14 bases. This CDR3 comprises 16 residues. V shed 4 bases and J 8 bases; nucleotides not matched to a gene: 8. Looked up from germline, CDR1 is SNHLY and CDR2 is FYNNEI. The CDR3 loop is CASSGGLAGVYATQYF. The DNA of the CDR3 is TGTGCCAGCAGTGGGGGACTAGCGGGAGTTTATGCTACGCAGTATTTT.

This clonotype has at least ten counts. This chain uses TRBV6-1 with TRBJ2-7, with 7 bases aligning to TRBD1. V lost 6 bases and J lost 5; bases outside the gene matches: 10. Germline V gives CDR1 MNHNS, CDR2 SASEGT. CDR3 length equals 14 residues. The CDR3 coding sequence is TGTGCCAGCAGCGGCAATGACAGGGTCCACGAGCAGTACTTC. It codes for CASSGNDRVHEQYF.

The V call is TRBV6-1, the J call TRBJ2-7; 7 nucleotides line up with TRBD1. The CDR3 sequence is 13 residues long. V lost 4 bases, J lost 4 bases, and 4 bases stayed unmatched. CDR1 MNHNS and CDR2 SASEGT come from the germline V gene. The DNA for the CDR3 is TGTGCCAGCAGTGTGCAGGGGGAATACGAGCAGTACTTC. Protein sequence: CASSVQGEYEQYF.

In its sample, this clonotype was seen a few times. The CDR3 DNA is TGTGCCAGCAGTACACAGGGGGCAGTTGGCTACACCTTC. Protein sequence: CASSTQGAVGYTF. The genes are TRBV27 and TRBJ1-2, with 9 bases identical to TRBD1. J lost 7 bases, V lost 5 bases, and 5 bases had no gene match. The CDR3 is made up of 13 amino acids. Looked up from germline, CDR1 is MNHEY and CDR2 is SMNVEV (reference sequence).

This clonotype has ten or more counts. The chain's CDR3 is CSARRQQETQYF. CDR3 nucleotides: TGCAGTGCTCGCAGACAGCAAGAGACCCAGTACTTC. The V call is TRBV20-1, the J call TRBJ2-5; possible D gene TRBD1, 5 bases. V gave up 5 bases and J gave up 2 bases, with 9 bases separating them. CDR1 and CDR2 from the germline V gene are DFQATT and SNEGSKA (reference sequence). The CDR3 totals 12 residues.